This TCR beta chain was recovered during a study of T cell changes during pregnancy in multiple sclerosis. This CDR3 comprises 16 residues. The germline V gene encodes CDR1 SGHRS and CDR2 YFSETQ. J was trimmed by 0 bases and V by 7 bases; bases with no gene match: 8. The table came from immunoSEQ multiplex PCR; TCRdb's copy has only in-frame clones and leaves some out. The profile covers about 49,000 clones, with around 93% appearing a single time and roughly 0.98% taken by the ten largest. The material was peripheral blood, obtained after pregnancy. This chain links TRBV5-1 with TRBJ2-3; TRBD2 aligns across 10 bases. The TCR was taken from a female donor with multiple sclerosis, enrolled in a pregnancy study. As DNA, the CDR3 is TGCGCCAGCCACAAGACTAGCGGGTCTAGCACAGATACGCAGTATTTT. As protein: CASHKTSGSSTDTQYF.